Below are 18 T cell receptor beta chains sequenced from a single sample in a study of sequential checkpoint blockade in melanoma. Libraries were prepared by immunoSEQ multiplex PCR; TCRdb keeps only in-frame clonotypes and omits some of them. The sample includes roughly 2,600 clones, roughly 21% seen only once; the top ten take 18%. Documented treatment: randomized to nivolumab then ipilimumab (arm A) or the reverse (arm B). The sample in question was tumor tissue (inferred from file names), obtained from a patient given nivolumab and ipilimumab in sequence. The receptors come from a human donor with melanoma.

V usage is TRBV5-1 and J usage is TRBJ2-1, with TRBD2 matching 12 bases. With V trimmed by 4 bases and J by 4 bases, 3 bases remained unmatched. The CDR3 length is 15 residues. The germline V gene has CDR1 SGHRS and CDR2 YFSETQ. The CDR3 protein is CASSVTSGRYNEQFF. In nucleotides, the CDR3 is TGCGCCAGCAGCGTGACTAGCGGGAGATACAATGAGCAGTTCTTC.

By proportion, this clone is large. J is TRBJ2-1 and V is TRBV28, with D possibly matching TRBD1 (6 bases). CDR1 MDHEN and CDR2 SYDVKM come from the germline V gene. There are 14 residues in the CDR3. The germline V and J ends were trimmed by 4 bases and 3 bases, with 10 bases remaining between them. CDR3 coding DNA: TGTGCCAGCAGTTCGGACAGCCTCTACAATGAGCAGTTCTTC. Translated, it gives CASSSDSLYNEQFF.

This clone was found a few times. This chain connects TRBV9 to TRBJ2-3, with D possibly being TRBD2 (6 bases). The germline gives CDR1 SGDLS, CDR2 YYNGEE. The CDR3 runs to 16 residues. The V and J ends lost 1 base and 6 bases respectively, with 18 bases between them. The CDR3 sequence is CASSVTITGEGDTQYF. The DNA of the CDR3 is TGTGCCAGCAGCGTAACGATTACGGGAGAGGGGGATACGCAGTATTTT.

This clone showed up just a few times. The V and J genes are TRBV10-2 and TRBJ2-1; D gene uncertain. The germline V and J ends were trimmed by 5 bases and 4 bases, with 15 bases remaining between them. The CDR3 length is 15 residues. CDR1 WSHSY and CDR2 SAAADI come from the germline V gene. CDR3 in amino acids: CASSNGGGPYNEQFF. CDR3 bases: TGCGCCAGCAGTAATGGTGGCGGACCTTACAATGAGCAGTTCTTC.

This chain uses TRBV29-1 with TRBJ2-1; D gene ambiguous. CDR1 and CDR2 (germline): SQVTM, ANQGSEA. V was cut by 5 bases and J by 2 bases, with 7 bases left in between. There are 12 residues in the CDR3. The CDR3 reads CSVPGAYNEQFF. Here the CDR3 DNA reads TGCAGCGTTCCGGGCGCCTACAATGAGCAGTTCTTC.

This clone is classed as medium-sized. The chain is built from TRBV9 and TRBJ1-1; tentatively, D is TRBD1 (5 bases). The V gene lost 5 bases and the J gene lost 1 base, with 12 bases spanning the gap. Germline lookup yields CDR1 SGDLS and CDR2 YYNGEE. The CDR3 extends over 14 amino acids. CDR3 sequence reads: CASSEGVKNTEAFF. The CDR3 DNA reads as TGTGCCAGCAGTGAAGGGGTTAAGAACACTGAAGCTTTCTTT.

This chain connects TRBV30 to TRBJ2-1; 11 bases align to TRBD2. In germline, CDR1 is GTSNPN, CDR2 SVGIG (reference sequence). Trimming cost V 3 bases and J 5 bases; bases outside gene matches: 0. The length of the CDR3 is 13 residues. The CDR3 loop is CAWRTSGNNEQFF. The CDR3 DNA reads TGTGCCTGGAGGACTAGCGGGAACAATGAGCAGTTCTTC.

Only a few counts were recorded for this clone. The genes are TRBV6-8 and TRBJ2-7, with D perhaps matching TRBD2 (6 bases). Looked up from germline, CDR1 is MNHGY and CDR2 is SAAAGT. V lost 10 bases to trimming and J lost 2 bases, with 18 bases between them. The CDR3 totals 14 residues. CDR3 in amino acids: CAIRDMGLTYEQYF. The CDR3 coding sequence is TGTGCCATCAGAGATATGGGACTGACCTACGAGCAGTACTTC.

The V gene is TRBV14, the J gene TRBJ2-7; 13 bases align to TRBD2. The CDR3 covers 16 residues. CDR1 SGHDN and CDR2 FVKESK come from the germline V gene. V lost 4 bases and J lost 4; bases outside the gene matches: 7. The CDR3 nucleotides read TGTGCCAGCAGCCTAGGACTAGCGGGAGTGGGATACGAGCAGTACTTC. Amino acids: CASSLGLAGVGYEQYF. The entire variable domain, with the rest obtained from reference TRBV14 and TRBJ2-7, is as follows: EAGVTQFPSHSVIEKGQTVTLRCDPISGHDNLYWYRRVMGKEIKFLLHFVKESKQDESGMPNNRFLAERTGGTYSTLKVQPAELEDSGVYFCASSLGLAGVGYEQYFGPGTRLTVT.

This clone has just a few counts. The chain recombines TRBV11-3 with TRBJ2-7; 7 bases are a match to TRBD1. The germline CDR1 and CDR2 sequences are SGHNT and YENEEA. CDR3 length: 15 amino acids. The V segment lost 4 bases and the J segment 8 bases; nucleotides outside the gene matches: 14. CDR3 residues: CASSSDTGQPSKQYF. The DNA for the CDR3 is TGTGCCAGCAGCTCTGATACGGGACAGCCAAGCAAGCAGTACTTC.

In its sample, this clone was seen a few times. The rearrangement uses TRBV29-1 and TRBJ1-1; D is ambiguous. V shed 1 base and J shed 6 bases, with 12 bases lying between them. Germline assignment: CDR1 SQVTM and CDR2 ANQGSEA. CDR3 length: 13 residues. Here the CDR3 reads CSVEGVGQAEAFF. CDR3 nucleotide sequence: TGCAGCGTTGAAGGCGTGGGTCAGGCTGAAGCTTTCTTT.

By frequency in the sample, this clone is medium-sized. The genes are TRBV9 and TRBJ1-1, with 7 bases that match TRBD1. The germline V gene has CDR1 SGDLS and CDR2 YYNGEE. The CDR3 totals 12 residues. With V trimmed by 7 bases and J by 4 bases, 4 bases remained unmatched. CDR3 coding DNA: TGTGCCAGCGGACGACAGGGCACTGAAGCTTTCTTT. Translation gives CASGRQGTEAFF.

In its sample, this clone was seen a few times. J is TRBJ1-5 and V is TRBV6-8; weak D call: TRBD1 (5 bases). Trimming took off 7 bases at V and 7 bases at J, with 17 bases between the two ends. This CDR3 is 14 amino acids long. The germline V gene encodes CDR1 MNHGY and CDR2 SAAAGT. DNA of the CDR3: TGTGCCAGCACCCCGGGGGGGGAAGGCCAGCCCCAGCATTTT. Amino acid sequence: CASTPGGEGQPQHF.

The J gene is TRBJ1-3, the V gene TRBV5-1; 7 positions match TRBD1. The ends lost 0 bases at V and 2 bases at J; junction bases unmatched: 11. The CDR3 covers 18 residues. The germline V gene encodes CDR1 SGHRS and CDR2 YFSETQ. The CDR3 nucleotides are TGCGCCAGCAGCTTGGAAAACAGGGGAAGAGGAGCTGGAAACACCATATATTTT. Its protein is CASSLENRGRGAGNTIYF.

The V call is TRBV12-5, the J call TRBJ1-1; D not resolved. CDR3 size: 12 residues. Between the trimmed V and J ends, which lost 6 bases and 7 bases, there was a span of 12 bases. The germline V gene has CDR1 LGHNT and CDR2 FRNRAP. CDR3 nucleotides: TGTGCTAGTGGACATTTTACAGATGAAGCTTTCTTT. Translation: CASGHFTDEAFF.

The CDR3 reads CASSSTGGFTEAFF. CDR3 DNA: TGCGCCAGCAGCTCGACAGGGGGCTTCACTGAAGCTTTCTTT. The chain has TRBV5-1 and TRBJ1-1; 10 nucleotides line up with TRBD1. The germline gives CDR1 SGHRS, CDR2 YFSETQ. J gave up 4 bases and V 3 bases, and 3 bases lay outside the gene matches. CDR3 size: 14 residues.

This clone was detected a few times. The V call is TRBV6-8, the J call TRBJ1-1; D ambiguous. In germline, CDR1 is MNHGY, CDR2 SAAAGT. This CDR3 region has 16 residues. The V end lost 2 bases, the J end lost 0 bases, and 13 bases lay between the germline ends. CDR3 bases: TGTGCCAGCAGTTACGGAGTAGGAGGGCTGAACACTGAAGCTTTCTTT. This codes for CASSYGVGGLNTEAFF.

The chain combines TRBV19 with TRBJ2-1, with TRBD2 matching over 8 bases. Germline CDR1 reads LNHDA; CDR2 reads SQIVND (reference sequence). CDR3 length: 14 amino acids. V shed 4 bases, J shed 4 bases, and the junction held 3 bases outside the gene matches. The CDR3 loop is CASSSSGAYNEQFF. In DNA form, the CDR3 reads TGTGCCAGTAGTAGTAGCGGGGCTTACAATGAGCAGTTCTTC.